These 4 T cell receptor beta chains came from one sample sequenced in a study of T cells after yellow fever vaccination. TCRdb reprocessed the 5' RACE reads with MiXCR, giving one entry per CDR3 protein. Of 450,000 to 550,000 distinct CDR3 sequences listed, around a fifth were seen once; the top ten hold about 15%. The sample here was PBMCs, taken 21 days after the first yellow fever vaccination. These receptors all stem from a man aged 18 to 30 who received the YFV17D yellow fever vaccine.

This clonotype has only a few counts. The CDR3: CASSPLQARQNNEQFF. DNA of the CDR3: TGCGCCAGCAGCCCGCTACAGGCAAGGCAAAACAATGAGCAGTTCTTC. J is TRBJ2-1 and V is TRBV5-1, with D maybe TRBD1 (5 bases). The germline CDR1 and CDR2 sequences are SGHRS and YFSETQ. The CDR3 has 16 residues. V lost 4 bases, J lost 5 bases, and 19 bases lay in between. Using reference TRBV5-1 and TRBJ2-1 for the parts outside the CDR3, the full variable domain is KAGVTQTPRYLIKTRGQQVTLSCSPISGHRSVSWYQQTPGQGLQFLFEYFSETQRNKGNFPGRFSGRQFSNSRSEMNVSTLELGDSALYLCASSPLQARQNNEQFFGPGTRLTVL.

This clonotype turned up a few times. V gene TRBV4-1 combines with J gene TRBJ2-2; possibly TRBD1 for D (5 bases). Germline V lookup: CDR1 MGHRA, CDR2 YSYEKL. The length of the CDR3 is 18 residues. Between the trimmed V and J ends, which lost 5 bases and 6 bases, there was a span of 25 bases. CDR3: CASSEVPLPTALSGELFF. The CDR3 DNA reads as TGCGCCAGCAGCGAGGTCCCACTCCCGACAGCCCTTTCCGGGGAGCTGTTTTTT.

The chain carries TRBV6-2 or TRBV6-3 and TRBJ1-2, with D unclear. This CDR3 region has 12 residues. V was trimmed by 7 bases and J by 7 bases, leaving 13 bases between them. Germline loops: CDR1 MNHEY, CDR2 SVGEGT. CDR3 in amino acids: CASNSVGGGYTF. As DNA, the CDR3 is TGTGCCAGCAATTCGGTGGGAGGTGGCTACACCTTC.

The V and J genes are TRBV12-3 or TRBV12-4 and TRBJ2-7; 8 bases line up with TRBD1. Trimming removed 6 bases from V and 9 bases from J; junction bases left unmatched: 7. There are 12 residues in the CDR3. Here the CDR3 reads CASSGGTGMQYF. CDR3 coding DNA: TGTGCCAGCAGCGGAGGGACAGGAATGCAGTACTTC.